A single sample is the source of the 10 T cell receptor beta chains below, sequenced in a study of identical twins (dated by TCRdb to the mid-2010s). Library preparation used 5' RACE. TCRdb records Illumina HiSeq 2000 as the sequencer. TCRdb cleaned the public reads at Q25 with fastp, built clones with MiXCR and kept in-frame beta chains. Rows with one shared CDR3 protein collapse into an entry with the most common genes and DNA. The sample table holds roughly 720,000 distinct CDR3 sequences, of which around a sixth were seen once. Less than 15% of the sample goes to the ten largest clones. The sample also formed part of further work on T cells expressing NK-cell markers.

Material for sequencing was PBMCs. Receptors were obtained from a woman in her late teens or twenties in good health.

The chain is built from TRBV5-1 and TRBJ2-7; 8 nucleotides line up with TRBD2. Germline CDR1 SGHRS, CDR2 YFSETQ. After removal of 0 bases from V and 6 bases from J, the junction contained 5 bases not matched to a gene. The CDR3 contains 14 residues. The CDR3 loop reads CASSLEAGVAEQYF. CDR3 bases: TGCGCCAGCAGCTTGGAAGCGGGAGTGGCCGAGCAGTACTTC.

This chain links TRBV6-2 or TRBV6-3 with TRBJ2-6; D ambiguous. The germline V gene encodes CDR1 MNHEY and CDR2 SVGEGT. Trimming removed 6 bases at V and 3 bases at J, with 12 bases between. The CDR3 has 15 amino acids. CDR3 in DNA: TGTGCCAGCAGCCTGTTTGGTGGTGGGGCCAACGTCCTGACTTTC. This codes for CASSLFGGGANVLTF.

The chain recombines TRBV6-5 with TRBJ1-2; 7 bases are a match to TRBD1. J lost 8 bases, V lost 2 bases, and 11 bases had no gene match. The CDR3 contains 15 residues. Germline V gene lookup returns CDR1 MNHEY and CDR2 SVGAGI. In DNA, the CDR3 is TGTGCCAGCAGTTACCCGGGACAGTCTGTTAGGGGCTACACCTTC. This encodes CASSYPGQSVRGYTF.

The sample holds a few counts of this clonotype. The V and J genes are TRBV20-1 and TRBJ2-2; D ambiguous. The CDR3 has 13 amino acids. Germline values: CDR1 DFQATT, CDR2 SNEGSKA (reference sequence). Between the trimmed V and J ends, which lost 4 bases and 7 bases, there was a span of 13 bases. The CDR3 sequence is CSAKKLGRGELFF. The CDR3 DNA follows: TGCAGTGCTAAGAAGCTGGGTCGCGGGGAGCTGTTTTTT.

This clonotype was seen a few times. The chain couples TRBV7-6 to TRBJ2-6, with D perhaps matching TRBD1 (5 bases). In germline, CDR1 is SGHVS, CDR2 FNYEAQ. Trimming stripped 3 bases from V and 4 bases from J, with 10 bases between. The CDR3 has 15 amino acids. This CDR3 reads CASSFSGYGANVLTF. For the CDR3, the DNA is TGTGCCAGCAGCTTCTCAGGGTACGGGGCCAACGTCCTGACTTTC.

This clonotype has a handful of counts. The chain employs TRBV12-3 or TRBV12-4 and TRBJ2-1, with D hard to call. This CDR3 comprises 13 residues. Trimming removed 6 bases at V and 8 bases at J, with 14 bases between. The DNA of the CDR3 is TGTGCCAGCAGCCCCAGGACCACACATGAGCAGTTCTTC. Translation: CASSPRTTHEQFF.

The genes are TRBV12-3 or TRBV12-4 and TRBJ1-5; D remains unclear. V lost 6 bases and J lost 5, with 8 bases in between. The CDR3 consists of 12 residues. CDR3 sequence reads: CASREPDQPQHF. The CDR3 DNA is TGTGCCAGCAGAGAACCCGATCAGCCCCAGCATTTT.

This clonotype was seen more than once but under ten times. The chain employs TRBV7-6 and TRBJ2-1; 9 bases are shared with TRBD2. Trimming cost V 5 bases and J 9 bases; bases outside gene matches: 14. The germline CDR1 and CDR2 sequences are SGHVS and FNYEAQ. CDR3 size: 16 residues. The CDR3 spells CASSPLRGTSISEQFF. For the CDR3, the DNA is TGTGCCAGCAGCCCTTTACGGGGGACTAGCATTAGTGAGCAGTTCTTC.

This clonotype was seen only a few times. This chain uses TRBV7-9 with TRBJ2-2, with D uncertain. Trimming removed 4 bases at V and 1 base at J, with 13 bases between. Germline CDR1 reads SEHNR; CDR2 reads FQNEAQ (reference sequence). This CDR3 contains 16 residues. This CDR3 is CASSSSWGMNTGELFF. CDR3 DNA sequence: TGTGCCAGCAGCTCCTCATGGGGAATGAACACCGGGGAGCTGTTTTTT.

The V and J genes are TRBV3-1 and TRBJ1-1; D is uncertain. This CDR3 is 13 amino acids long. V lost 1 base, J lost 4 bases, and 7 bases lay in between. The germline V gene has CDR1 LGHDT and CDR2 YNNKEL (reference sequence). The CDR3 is CASSQAKGTEAFF. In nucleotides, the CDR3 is TGTGCCAGCAGCCAAGCTAAGGGCACTGAAGCTTTCTTT.